This T cell receptor (beta chain) was sequenced in a study of PD-L1 blockade in urothelial cancer. Overall study results and limits: Patients who had durable benefit saw their tumor-associated blood clones expand more at 3 weeks.

Details on this clone: Its matching antigen is unknown.

This CDR3 is 14 amino acids long. Germline CDR1 SGHRS, CDR2 YFSETQ. V was pared by 5 bases and J by 7 bases, with 19 bases between. Each patient's cancer was a locally advanced or metastatic urothelial carcinoma. Synthetic spike-ins, TCR analog templates, were added into each PCR. Clones were sequenced by immunoSEQ multiplex PCR, and TCRdb holds only the in-frame ones, with some missing. Here the sample spans 25,000 to 40,000 clones, 84% being singletons. The rearrangement links TRBV5-1 to TRBJ2-7; D is possibly TRBD1 (6 bases). This TCR came from a man in his fifties or sixties with urothelial cancer. The sequenced sample was PBMCs, obtained around atezolizumab (anti-PD-L1) treatment. The CDR3 here is CASSRTDAQSEQYF. The DNA of the CDR3 is TGCGCCAGCAGTAGGACAGACGCCCAAAGTGAGCAGTACTTC.